This T cell receptor beta chain was documented in a study of blood T cells in healthy people across ages. Primed by a sample-barcoded 5' primer and a J-beta primer mix, a second PCR proceeded for 7 to 11 cycles. TCRdb re-analysed the 5' RACE reads in MiXCR, keeping a single row per CDR3 protein. The sample holds fewer than 2 million distinct CDR3 sequences, about two fifths seen once. The CDR3 is made up of 14 amino acids. CDR1 SGHTA and CDR2 FQGNSA come from the germline V gene. Trimming took 5 bases from V and 1 from J, leaving 9 bases between them. The chain uses TRBV7-2 and TRBJ2-4; D is ambiguous. Source material: blood. The clonotype originates from a human donor in good health. The CDR3 DNA follows: TGTGCCAGCAGCCGTGGTGTGGCCAAAAACATTCAGTACTTC. Protein sequence: CASSRGVAKNIQYF.